This record covers a single T cell receptor (beta chain). CD45RO negativity and positive selection for CCR7 defined naive CD8 cells, a population that excluded terminally differentiated effector memory CD45RA+ cells. Per the study methods: Filtering differed, since immunoSEQ gave only junction sequences and no quality scores. Data came from immunoSEQ multiplex PCR; TCRdb stores just in-frame clones and leaves some out. V, J and clone size reflect that table, while D and trimming were determined from the DNA. The sample lists 550,000 to 750,000 clones; roughly 95% were seen once. The data were obtained in a study of shared clonotypes between healthy human individuals. Between the trimmed V and J ends, which lost 0 bases and 1 base, there was a span of 10 bases. Germline assignment: CDR1 MGHRA and CDR2 YSYEKL. This CDR3 has 16 amino acids.

Material for sequencing was naive CD8+ T cells sorted from blood. The chain employs TRBV4-1 and TRBJ2-1; tentatively, D is TRBD1 (6 bases). The receptor's source is a young woman in good health. Written as DNA, the CDR3 is TGCGCCAGCAGCCAAGACCAGGGGCATTCCTACAATGAGCAGTTCTTC. It encodes CASSQDQGHSYNEQFF.